The 28 T cell receptor beta chains presented below share a single source sample, sequenced in a study of blood T cell repertoires in COVID-19. Clones were read by immunoSEQ multiplex PCR, and TCRdb kept only the in-frame ones, dropping some. Of roughly 410,000 clones listed, around 91% are singletons. Source material: peripheral blood. The receptors originated from a woman aged 40 to 50 with COVID-19, enrolled during active disease.

The chain has TRBV7-2 and TRBJ1-5, with D tentatively TRBD1 (6 bases). The V and J ends lost 0 bases and 9 bases respectively, with 9 bases between them. The CDR3 loop spans 13 amino acids. CDR1 and CDR2 from the germline V gene are SGHTA and FQGNSA. The CDR3 region has the DNA TGTGCCAGCAGCTTAGCGGGGGCTGCGCCCCAGCATTTT. Protein: CASSLAGAAPQHF.

The chain links TRBV5-1 to TRBJ1-2; 7 bases line up with TRBD1. CDR3 size: 13 residues. With 4 bases clipped from V and 5 bases from J, the junction kept 5 bases outside the gene matches. Germline CDR1 reads SGHRS; CDR2 reads YFSETQ. The DNA for the CDR3 is TGCGCCAGCAGCCCGGGACAGACTTATGGCTACACCTTC. It encodes CASSPGQTYGYTF.

In regard to this clone: The junction does not match germline at one end; this may be a read error. The chain combines TRBV28 with TRBJ2-1; D is ambiguous. The CDR3 extends over 13 amino acids. Germline lookup yields CDR1 MDHEN and CDR2 SYDVKM. CDR3 DNA: TGTGCCAGCACTTTAGGCGGAAACAATGAGCAGTTCTTC. This sequence encodes CASTLGGNNEQFF.

This rearrangement joins TRBV5-6 to TRBJ1-5; perhaps TRBD1 as D (6 bases). CDR1 and CDR2 (germline): SGHDT, YYEEEE. Trimming took 4 bases from V and 5 from J, leaving 10 bases between them. This CDR3 has 13 residues. For the CDR3, the DNA is TGTGCCAGCAGCACCGGACAGTATCAGCCCCAGCATTTT. Its protein is CASSTGQYQPQHF.

Only a few counts were recorded for this clone. This chain uses TRBV6-6 with TRBJ1-1; 7 bases map to TRBD1. The trim removed 3 bases at V and 7 bases at J, leaving 2 bases unmatched. CDR1 is MNHNY, CDR2 SVGAGI, per germline (reference sequence). CDR3 length: 12 amino acids. CDR3 region: CASSYGDSEAFF. In nucleotides, the CDR3 is TGTGCCAGCAGTTATGGGGACAGTGAAGCTTTCTTT.

This chain uses TRBV24-1 with TRBJ2-7; 8 bases line up with TRBD1. The CDR3 loop spans 13 amino acids. Germline lookup yields CDR1 KGHDR and CDR2 SFDVKD. The J segment lost 6 bases and the V segment lost 4 bases, leaving 4 bases of the junction unmatched. The CDR3 spells CATSDRTGFEQYF. The CDR3 region has the DNA TGTGCCACCAGTGACCGGACAGGGTTCGAGCAGTACTTC.

J is TRBJ2-7 and V is TRBV11-2; possible D gene TRBD1, 5 bases. Germline CDR1 is SGHAT and CDR2 is FQNNGV. The CDR3 spans 14 residues. Trimming removed 1 base from V and 3 bases from J, with 10 bases in between. The CDR3 here is CASSLAGRDYEQYF. The CDR3, as DNA: TGTGCCAGCAGCTTAGCGGGCAGGGACTACGAGCAGTACTTC.

The chain employs TRBV5-6 and TRBJ1-2; TRBD1 is a possible D gene (5 bases). Germline CDR1 is SGHDT and CDR2 is YYEEEE. Trimming left V 8 bases short and J 5 bases short, with 16 bases between. The CDR3 covers 13 residues. CDR3 DNA sequence: TGTGCCAGTACAACAGGAACGTTATATGGCTACACCTTC. It encodes CASTTGTLYGYTF. Complete variable domain (other parts from reference TRBV5-6 and TRBJ1-2): DAGVTQSPTHLIKTRGQQVTLRCSPKSGHDTVSWYQQALGQGPQFIFQYYEEEERQRGNFPDRFSGHQFPNYSSELNVNALLLGDSALYLCASTTGTLYGYTFGSGTRLTVV.

The chain carries TRBV19 and TRBJ1-1; D call uncertain. Germline values: CDR1 LNHDA, CDR2 SQIVND (reference sequence). This CDR3 is 13 amino acids long. The germline V and J ends were trimmed by 5 bases and 0 bases, with 7 bases remaining between them. The DNA for the CDR3 is TGTGCCAGTAGTGCATACATGAACACTGAAGCTTTCTTT. Residues: CASSAYMNTEAFF.

This chain uses TRBV12-3 or TRBV12-4 with TRBJ1-3; D might be TRBD1 (5 bases). This CDR3 contains 13 residues. The germline V and J ends were trimmed by 6 bases and 0 bases, with 6 bases remaining between them. The CDR3 here is CASRGVSGNTIYF. As DNA, the CDR3 is TGTGCCAGCAGAGGGGTCTCTGGAAACACCATATATTTT.

The genes are TRBV2 and TRBJ2-2, with 7 bases aligning to TRBD2. V dropped 7 bases and J dropped 1; count of bases not matched to a gene: 3. The CDR3 runs to 14 residues. Germline V CDR1 and CDR2: SNHLY, FYNNEI. The CDR3 region is CASIGGRNTGELFF. The CDR3 DNA follows: TGTGCCAGCATTGGCGGGAGGAACACCGGGGAGCTGTTTTTT.

The chain couples TRBV7-9 to TRBJ1-4; perhaps TRBD1 as D (5 bases). V was shortened by 0 bases and J by 4 bases, with 9 bases between the two germline ends. The CDR3 runs 15 residues. Germline loops: CDR1 SEHNR, CDR2 FQNEAQ (reference sequence). This CDR3 is CASSLAGGDNEKLFF. In DNA, the CDR3 is TGTGCCAGCAGCTTAGCCGGGGGAGATAATGAAAAACTGTTTTTT.

A few counts support this clone. This sequence joins TRBV3-1 (or the pseudogene TRBV3-2) and TRBJ2-7, with TRBD1 identical over 10 bases. Unmatched junction bases numbered 3, after V lost 1 base and J lost 6 bases. The length of the CDR3 is 14 residues. The germline V gene has CDR1 LGHDT and CDR2 YNNKEL (reference sequence). The CDR3 sequence: CASSQVRTGGEQYF. The CDR3, as DNA: TGTGCCAGCAGCCAAGTTAGGACAGGGGGCGAGCAGTACTTC.

The V and J genes are TRBV19 and TRBJ1-3; 8 bases are a match to TRBD1. The CDR3 has 16 residues. CDR1 LNHDA and CDR2 SQIVND come from the germline V gene (reference sequence). Trimming at V came to 6 bases and at J to 0 bases, leaving 7 bases not matched to a gene. Written as DNA, the CDR3 is TGTGCCAGTAGCCGAAAGACAGGGGTCTCTGGAAACACCATATATTTT. Residues: CASSRKTGVSGNTIYF.

The chain joins TRBV13 to TRBJ2-1, with TRBD2 identical over 13 bases. Germline trimming cut 5 bases from V and 6 bases from J; bases unmatched to any gene: 4. Germline V gene data show CDR1 as PRHDT and CDR2 as FYEKMQ (reference sequence). The CDR3 has 15 residues. CDR3 sequence reads: CASSPGLAGVNEQFF. The DNA of the CDR3 is TGTGCCAGCAGCCCAGGACTAGCGGGGGTCAATGAGCAGTTCTTC.

The chain links TRBV7-2 to TRBJ2-3, with 10 bases identical to TRBD2. Trimming cost V 4 bases and J 3 bases; bases outside gene matches: 7. Germline lookup yields CDR1 SGHTA and CDR2 FQGNSA. The CDR3 extends over 16 amino acids. CDR3 in DNA: TGTGCCAGCAGCTCAGCCCTACTAGCGGGGACAGATACGCAGTATTTT. It encodes CASSSALLAGTDTQYF.

In the case of this clone: Other DNA sequences of this sample code for an identical CDR3. V is TRBV29-1 and J is TRBJ1-1, with a weak D call TRBD1 (5 bases). Germline V gene lookup returns CDR1 SQVTM and CDR2 ANQGSEA. The CDR3 covers 12 residues. V lost 3 bases and J lost 4, with 9 bases in between. The CDR3 loop reads CSVDRGGTEAFF. The CDR3 nucleotides are TGCAGCGTTGATCGGGGGGGCACTGAAGCTTTCTTT.

This chain joins TRBV18 and TRBJ1-5; D possibly corresponds to TRBD1 (5 bases). Germline CDR1 reads KGHSH; CDR2 reads LQKENI. The CDR3 has 15 amino acids. The V end lost 1 base, the J end lost 2 bases, and 9 bases lay between the germline ends. CDR3 nucleotides: TGTGCCAGCTCACCACAGTCACAGGGCAATCAGCCCCAGCATTTT. Its translation: CASSPQSQGNQPQHF.

J is TRBJ1-2 and V is TRBV27; no reliable D call. Germline CDR1 is MNHEY and CDR2 is SMNVEV (reference sequence). The CDR3 covers 13 residues. V lost 4 bases and J lost 8, with 14 bases in between. The CDR3 DNA reads as TGTGCCAGCAGTTCGAGGTTCACTGGGGGCTACACCTTC. The encoded protein is CASSSRFTGGYTF.

The chain has TRBV27 and TRBJ1-1, with TRBD1 matching 7 bases. CDR3 length: 11 residues. After removal of 10 bases from V and 5 bases from J, the junction contained 4 bases not matched to a gene. From germline, CDR1 is MNHEY and CDR2 SMNVEV (reference sequence). CDR3 loop: CATIQGTEAFF. CDR3 sequence (DNA): TGTGCCACCATACAGGGGACTGAAGCTTTCTTT.

This rearrangement joins TRBV6-2 or TRBV6-3 to TRBJ2-1; TRBD2 matches at 10 bases. In germline, CDR1 is MNHEY, CDR2 SVGEGT. V was pared by 5 bases and J by 4 bases, with 8 bases of the junction left unmatched. The CDR3 has 16 amino acids. For the CDR3, the DNA is TGTGCCAGCAGTCCCCGGACTAGCGGAGCATACAATGAGCAGTTCTTC. It codes for CASSPRTSGAYNEQFF.

This sequence joins TRBV5-4 and TRBJ1-4, with 11 bases fitting TRBD1. CDR1 SGHNT and CDR2 YYREEE come from the germline V gene (reference sequence). The CDR3 loop spans 15 amino acids. Trimming took 4 bases from V and 7 from J; bases not matched to a gene: 6. CDR3 protein: CASSAGQGAGEKLFF. CDR3 sequence (DNA): TGTGCCAGCAGCGCCGGACAGGGGGCCGGTGAAAAACTGTTTTTT. Based on the CDR3 plus reference TRBV5-4 and TRBJ1-4, the full variable domain is ETGVTQSPTHLIKTRGQQVTLRCSSQSGHNTVSWYQQALGQGPQFIFQYYREEENGRGNFPPRFSGLQFPNYSSELNVNALELDDSALYLCASSAGQGAGEKLFFGSGTQLSVL.

The table lists this clone with a count of one. The gene calls are TRBV12-3 or TRBV12-4 and TRBJ2-7, with unresolved D. Trimming took off 3 bases at V and 6 bases at J, with 12 bases between the two ends. CDR3 length: 13 amino acids. CDR3 nucleotides: TGTGCCAGCAGTTTGGGCCTCCCTCTCGAGCAGTACTTC. Translation gives CASSLGLPLEQYF.

The chain uses TRBV6-2 or TRBV6-3 and TRBJ1-2; 7 bases agree with TRBD1. The CDR3 sequence is 13 residues long. V shed 5 bases, J shed 3 bases, and the junction held 3 bases outside the gene matches. Germline V gives CDR1 MNHEY, CDR2 SVGEGT. CDR3 amino acids: CASSLDRHYGYTF. CDR3 nucleotide sequence: TGTGCCAGCAGTCTGGACAGGCACTATGGCTACACCTTC.

This clone was recorded once. This CDR3 reads CASSSSGQGLGSPLHF. In DNA, the CDR3 is TGTGCCAGCAGCTCATCGGGACAGGGTTTAGGGTCACCCCTCCACTTT. This chain uses TRBV7-2 with TRBJ1-6; the match to TRBD1 covers 9 bases. Per the germline V gene, CDR1 is SGHTA and CDR2 is FQGNSA. The CDR3 runs to 16 residues. The ends lost 4 bases at V and 10 bases at J; junction bases unmatched: 11.

The rearrangement links TRBV15 to TRBJ1-2; D might be TRBD1 (5 bases). Germline assignment: CDR1 LNHNV and CDR2 YYDKDF (reference sequence). There are 16 residues in the CDR3. The V end was cut by 0 bases, the J end by 3 bases, with 14 bases between. For the CDR3, the DNA is TGTGCCACCAGCAGAGATCCCGGGGGAAGAGACTATGGCTACACCTTC. Translating gives CATSRDPGGRDYGYTF.

The chain uses TRBV29-1 and TRBJ1-1; possibly TRBD1 for D (5 bases). Germline V gene sequence: CDR1 SQVTM, CDR2 ANQGSEA. The length of the CDR3 is 15 residues. The V end was cut by 5 bases, the J end by 0 bases, with 16 bases between. Written as DNA, the CDR3 is TGCAGCGTTAATTGGGGGGTGGGAATGAACACTGAAGCTTTCTTT. As protein: CSVNWGVGMNTEAFF. Drawing the rest from reference TRBV29-1 and TRBJ1-1, the complete variable domain is SAVISQKPSRDICQRGTSLTIQCQVDSQVTMMFWYRQQPGQSLTLIATANQGSEATYESGFVIDKFPISRPNLTFSTLTVSNMSPEDSSIYLCSVNWGVGMNTEAFFGQGTRLTVV.

This clone was counted a single time. The V and J genes are TRBV6-6 and TRBJ2-7, with D perhaps TRBD1 (6 bases). Germline CDR1 and CDR2: MNHNY and SVGAGI (reference sequence). V shed 4 bases and J shed 0 bases, with 13 bases lying between them. The length of the CDR3 is 15 residues. CDR3 coding DNA: TGTGCCAGCAGTTCGGACTGGACAGCCTCCTACGAGCAGTACTTC. Translating it yields CASSSDWTASYEQYF.